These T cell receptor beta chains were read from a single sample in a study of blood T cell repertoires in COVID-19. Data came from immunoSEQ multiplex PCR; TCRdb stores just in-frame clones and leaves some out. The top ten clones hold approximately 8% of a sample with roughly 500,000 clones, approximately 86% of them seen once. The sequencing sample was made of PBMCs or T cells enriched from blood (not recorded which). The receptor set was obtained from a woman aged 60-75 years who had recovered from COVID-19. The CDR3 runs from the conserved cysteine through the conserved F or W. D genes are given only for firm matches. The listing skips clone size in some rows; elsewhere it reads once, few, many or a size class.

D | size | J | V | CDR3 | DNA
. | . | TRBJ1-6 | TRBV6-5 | CASTASRVSPLHF | TGTGCCAGCACCGCAAGCAGGGTTTCACCCCTCCACTTT
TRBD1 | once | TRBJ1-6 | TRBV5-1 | CASSLLDRGNSPLHF | TGCGCCAGCAGCTTGCTGGACAGGGGGAATTCACCCCTCCACTTT
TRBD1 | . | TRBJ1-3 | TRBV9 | CASSVDGTGPSGNTIYF | TGTGCCAGCAGCGTAGACGGGACAGGTCCCTCTGGAAACACCATATATTTT
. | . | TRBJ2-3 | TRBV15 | CATSPRETDTQYF | TGTGCCACCAGCCCCAGGGAAACAGATACGCAGTATTTT
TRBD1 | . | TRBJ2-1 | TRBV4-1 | CASSQVAQGAFPAYNEQFF | TGCGCCAGCAGCCAAGTCGCGCAGGGGGCCTTTCCCGCTTACAATGAGCAGTTCTTC
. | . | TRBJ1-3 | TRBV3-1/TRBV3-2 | CASSLRRNSGNTIYF | TGTGCCAGCAGCCTCCGGCGGAACTCTGGAAACACCATATATTTT
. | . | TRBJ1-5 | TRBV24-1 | CATTHSRGGWNQPQHF | TGTGCCACCACCCACAGTAGGGGGGGCTGGAATCAGCCCCAGCATTTT
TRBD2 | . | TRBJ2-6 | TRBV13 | CASSLEQGPGGGANVLTF | TGTGCCAGCAGCTTGGAGCAGGGCCCGGGGGGTGGGGCCAACGTCCTGACTTTC
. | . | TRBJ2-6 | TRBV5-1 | CASSYTGFSSGANVLTF | TGCGCCAGCAGCTACACAGGATTTAGCTCTGGGGCCAACGTCCTGACTTTC
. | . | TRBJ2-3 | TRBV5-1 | CASSPWGFGTDTQYF | TGCGCCAGCAGTCCTTGGGGCTTCGGCACAGATACGCAGTATTTT
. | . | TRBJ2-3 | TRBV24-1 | CATSGEGGTDTQYF | TGTGCCACCAGTGGGGAAGGGGGCACAGATACGCAGTATTTT
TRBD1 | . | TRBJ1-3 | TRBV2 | CASPLDRAMTDTIYF | TGTGCCAGTCCCCTGGACAGGGCTATGACAGACACCATATATTTT
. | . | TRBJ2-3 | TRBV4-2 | CASSQSQGGGTTDTQYF | TGTGCCAGCAGCCAAAGCCAAGGGGGGGGAACCACAGATACGCAGTATTTT
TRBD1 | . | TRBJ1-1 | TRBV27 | CASTFSGGLGEAFF | TGTGCCAGCACTTTTTCAGGGGGATTGGGTGAAGCTTTCTTT
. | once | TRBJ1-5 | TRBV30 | CAWSGSANRPQHF | TGTGCCTGGAGTGGCAGTGCCAATCGGCCCCAGCATTTT
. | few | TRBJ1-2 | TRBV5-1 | CASSLGDTSNYGYTF | TGCGCCAGCAGCTTGGGGGACACTTCTAACTATGGCTACACCTTC
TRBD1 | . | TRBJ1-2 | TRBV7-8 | CASSKTGIYGYTF | TGTGCCAGCAGCAAGACAGGGATCTATGGCTACACCTTC
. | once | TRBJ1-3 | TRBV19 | CASSTPGGAGNTIYF | TGTGCCAGTAGTACCCCCGGAGGGGCAGGAAACACCATATATTTT
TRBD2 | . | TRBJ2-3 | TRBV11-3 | CASSLGGGRTQYF | TGTGCCAGCAGCTTAGGGGGGGGGAGGACGCAGTATTTT
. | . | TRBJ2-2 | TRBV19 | CASSIGPGKSGELFF | TGTGCCAGTAGTATAGGTCCAGGGAAATCCGGGGAGCTGTTTTTT
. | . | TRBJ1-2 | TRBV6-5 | CASSLRGYGYTF | TGTGCCAGCAGTCTCAGGGGCTATGGCTACACCTTC
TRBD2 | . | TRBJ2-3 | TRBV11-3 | CASSLALGGGSTDTQYF | TGTGCCAGCAGCTTAGCTCTCGGCGGGGGGAGCACAGATACGCAGTATTTT
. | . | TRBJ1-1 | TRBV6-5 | CASTFAGTEAFF | TGTGCCAGCACTTTCGCGGGCACTGAAGCTTTCTTT
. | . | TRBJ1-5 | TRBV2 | CASTPLGRNQPQHF | TGTGCCAGCACCCCTCTAGGGAGAAATCAGCCCCAGCATTTT
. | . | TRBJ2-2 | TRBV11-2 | CASSLSRNTGELFF | TGTGCCAGCAGCTTATCTCGGAACACCGGGGAGCTGTTTTTT
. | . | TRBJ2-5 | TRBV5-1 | CASSLVSPRETQYF | TGCGCCAGCAGCTTGGTTAGCCCACGGGAGACCCAGTACTTC
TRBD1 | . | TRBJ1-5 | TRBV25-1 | CASSDWRDRSNQPQHF | TGTGCCAGCAGTGATTGGAGGGACAGATCAAATCAGCCCCAGCATTTT
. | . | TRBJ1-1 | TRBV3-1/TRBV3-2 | CASSHGGGGRTEAFF | TGTGCCAGCAGCCACGGCGGGGGGGGGAGGACTGAAGCTTTCTTT
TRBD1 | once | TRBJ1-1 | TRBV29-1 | CSVERGTGWAFF | TGCAGCGTTGAAAGGGGGACAGGGTGGGCTTTCTTT
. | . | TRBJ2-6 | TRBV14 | CASSQFQGVSGANVLTF | TGTGCCAGCAGCCAATTCCAAGGGGTCTCTGGGGCCAACGTCCTGACTTTC
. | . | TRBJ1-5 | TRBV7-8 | CASSPMGGVTGQPQHF | TGTGCCAGCAGCCCAATGGGGGGGGTGACGGGACAGCCCCAGCATTTT
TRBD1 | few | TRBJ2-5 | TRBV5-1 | CASSLRALTGDFQETQYF | TGCGCCAGCAGCCTACGGGCCTTGACAGGGGATTTCCAAGAGACCCAGTACTTC
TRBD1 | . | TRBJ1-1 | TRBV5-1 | CASSSTGQANTEAFF | TGCGCCAGCAGCTCTACCGGACAGGCGAACACTGAAGCTTTCTTT
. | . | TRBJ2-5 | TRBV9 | CASSVSGTHQETQYF | TGTGCCAGCAGCGTTTCCGGGACTCACCAAGAGACCCAGTACTTC
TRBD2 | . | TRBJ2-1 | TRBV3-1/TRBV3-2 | CASSQGVSYGAGGPVQFF | TGTGCCAGCAGCCAAGGGGTCAGTTATGGAGCGGGGGGGCCAGTGCAGTTCTTC
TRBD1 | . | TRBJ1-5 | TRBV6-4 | CASSASGQGPQHF | TGTGCCAGCAGTGCCTCCGGACAGGGGCCCCAGCATTTT
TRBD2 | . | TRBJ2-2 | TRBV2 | CASSDTSGGRTGELFF | TGTGCCAGCAGTGACACTAGCGGGGGTAGAACCGGGGAGCTGTTTTTT
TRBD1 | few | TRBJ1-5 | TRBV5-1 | CASSNGTGGIQPQHF | TGCGCCAGCAGCAATGGGACAGGGGGTATTCAGCCCCAGCATTTT
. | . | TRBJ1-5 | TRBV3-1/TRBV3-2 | CASSQALGGRVQPQHF | TGTGCCAGCAGCCAAGCCCTGGGGGGGCGGGTGCAGCCCCAGCATTTT
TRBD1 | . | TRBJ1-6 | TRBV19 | CASRDRGRNSPLHF | TGTGCCAGCAGAGACAGGGGAAGAAATTCACCCCTCCACTTT
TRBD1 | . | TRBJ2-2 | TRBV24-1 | CATGGTGGTGELFF | TGTGCCACCGGAGGGACAGGGGGCACCGGGGAGCTGTTTTTT
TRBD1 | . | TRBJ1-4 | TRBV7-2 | CASSLQGGNEKLFF | TGTGCCAGCAGCTTACAGGGGGGTAACGAAAAACTGTTTTTT
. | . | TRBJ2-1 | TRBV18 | CASSPPLARDNEQFF | TGTGCCAGCTCACCACCACTAGCAAGGGACAATGAGCAGTTCTTC
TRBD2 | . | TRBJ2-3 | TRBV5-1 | CASSQGLAGSDTQYF | TGCGCCAGCAGCCAGGGACTAGCGGGGTCGGATACGCAGTATTTT
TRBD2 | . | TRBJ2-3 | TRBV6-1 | CASSGPGLAGTDTQYF | TGTGCCAGCAGTGGTCCGGGACTAGCGGGCACAGATACGCAGTATTTT
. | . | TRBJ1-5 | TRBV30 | CAWSEGGSNQPQHF | TGTGCCTGGAGTGAAGGGGGTAGCAATCAGCCCCAGCATTTT
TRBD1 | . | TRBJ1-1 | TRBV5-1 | CASSQNPGTGGNTEAFF | TGCGCCAGCAGCCAGAATCCCGGAACAGGGGGGAACACTGAAGCTTTCTTT
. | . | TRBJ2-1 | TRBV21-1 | CASSKDGEQFF | TGTGCCAGCAGCAAAGATGGCGAGCAGTTCTTC
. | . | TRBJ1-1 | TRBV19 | CASSIETGNTEAFF | TGTGCCAGTAGTATAGAGACAGGGAACACTGAAGCTTTCTTT
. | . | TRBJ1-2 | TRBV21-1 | CASSKGAAKGDYGYTF | TGTGCCAGCAGCAAAGGGGCCGCTAAAGGCGACTATGGCTACACCTTC
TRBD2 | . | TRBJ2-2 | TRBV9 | CASSVVASGGPNTGELFF | TGTGCCAGCAGCGTAGTTGCTAGCGGGGGACCGAACACCGGGGAGCTGTTTTTT
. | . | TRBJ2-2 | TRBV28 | CASSLMGANTGELFF | TGTGCCAGCAGTTTAATGGGCGCGAACACCGGGGAGCTGTTTTTT
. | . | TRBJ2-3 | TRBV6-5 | CASSYRGTGVTDTQYF | TGTGCCAGCAGTTACCGTGGAACGGGTGTCACAGATACGCAGTATTTT
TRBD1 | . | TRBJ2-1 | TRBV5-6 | CASSLQGAYNEQFF | TGTGCCAGCAGCTTGCAGGGGGCCTACAATGAGCAGTTCTTC
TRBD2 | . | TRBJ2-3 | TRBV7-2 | CASSPYTGLAGASGNTQYF | TGTGCCAGCAGCCCCTATACGGGACTAGCGGGGGCCTCTGGGAATACGCAGTATTTT
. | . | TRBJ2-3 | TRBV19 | CASRPGGRGLPSSTDTQYF | TGTGCCAGTAGACCCGGCGGCAGGGGCCTTCCCTCTAGCACAGATACGCAGTATTTT
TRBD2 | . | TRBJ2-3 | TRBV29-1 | CSAGLAGGTDTQYF | TGCAGCGCGGGACTAGCGGGGGGGACAGATACGCAGTATTTT
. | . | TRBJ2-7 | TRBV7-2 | CASSLGVNGYEQYF | TGTGCCAGCAGCCTCGGGGTCAACGGATACGAGCAGTACTTC
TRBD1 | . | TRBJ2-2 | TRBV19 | CASSIRTGAGSRELFF | TGTGCCAGTAGTATTCGGACAGGGGCCGGTTCGAGGGAGCTGTTTTTT